This T cell receptor (beta chain) stems from a study of shared clonotypes between healthy human individuals. General study points: Non-shared clonotypes were found to have lower generation probabilities than the clonotypes that were shared by all four of the sorted-subset donors.

Only in-frame clones appear in the TCRdb table, and some are missing; sequencing was by immunoSEQ multiplex PCR. The sample holds some 2,100,000 clones, under 95% seen once. Only CD45RO-negative cells positively selected for CCR7 counted as naive CD8 cells, so terminally differentiated effector memory CD45RA+ cells were excluded. In regard to this clone: Its antigen is not known.

J lost 4 bases, V lost 5 bases, and 5 bases had no gene match. Germline loops: CDR1 PRHDT, CDR2 FYEKMQ (reference sequence). CDR3 length: 14 residues. This receptor was taken from a man between 18 and 35 years old in good health. Some clones in this sample may be carry-over from other donors' samples. The V and J genes are TRBV13 and TRBJ1-2, with TRBD1 identical over 9 bases. Sequencing input: naive CD8+ T cells from PBMCs. CDR3 sequence reads: CASSPGQGGYGYTF. The CDR3 nucleotides are TGTGCCAGCAGCCCGGGACAGGGAGGCTATGGCTACACCTTC.